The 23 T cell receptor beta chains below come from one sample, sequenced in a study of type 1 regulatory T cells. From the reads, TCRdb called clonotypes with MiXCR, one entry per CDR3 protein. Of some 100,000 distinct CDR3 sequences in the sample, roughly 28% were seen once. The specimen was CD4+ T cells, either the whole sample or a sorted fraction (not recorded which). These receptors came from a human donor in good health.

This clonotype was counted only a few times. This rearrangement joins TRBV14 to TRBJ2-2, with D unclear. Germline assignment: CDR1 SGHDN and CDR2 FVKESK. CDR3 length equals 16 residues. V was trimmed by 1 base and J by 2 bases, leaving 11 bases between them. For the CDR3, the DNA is TGTGCCAGCAGCCAAGTCGGTCGAGGTAACACCGGGGAGCTGTTTTTT. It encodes CASSQVGRGNTGELFF.

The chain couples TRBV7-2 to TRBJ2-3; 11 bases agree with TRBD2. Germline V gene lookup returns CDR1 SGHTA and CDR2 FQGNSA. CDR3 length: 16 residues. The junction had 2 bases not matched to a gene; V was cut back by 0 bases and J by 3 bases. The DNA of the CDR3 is TGTGCCAGCAGCTTAGCATTAGCGGGAGGGACAGATACGCAGTATTTT. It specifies CASSLALAGGTDTQYF.

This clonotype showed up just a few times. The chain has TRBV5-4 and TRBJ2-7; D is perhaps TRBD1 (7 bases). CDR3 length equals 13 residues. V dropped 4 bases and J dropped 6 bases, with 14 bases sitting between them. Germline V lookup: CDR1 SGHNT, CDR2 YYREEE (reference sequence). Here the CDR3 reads CASSGGTVGEQYF. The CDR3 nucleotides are TGTGCCAGCAGCGGGGGGACAGTTGGCGAGCAGTACTTC.

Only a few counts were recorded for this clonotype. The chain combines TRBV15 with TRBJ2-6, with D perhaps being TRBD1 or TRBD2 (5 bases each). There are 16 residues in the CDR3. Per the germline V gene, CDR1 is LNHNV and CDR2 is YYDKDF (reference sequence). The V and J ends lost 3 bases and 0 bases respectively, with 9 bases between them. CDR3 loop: CATSRGPASGANVLTF. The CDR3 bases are TGTGCCACCAGCAGGGGACCAGCCTCTGGGGCCAACGTCCTGACTTTC. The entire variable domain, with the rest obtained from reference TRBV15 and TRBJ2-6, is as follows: DAMVIQNPRYQVTQFGKPVTLSCSQTLNHNVMYWYQQKSSQAPKLLFHYYDKDFNNEADTPDNFQSRRPNTSFCFLDIRSPGLGDTAMYLCATSRGPASGANVLTFGAGSRLTVL.

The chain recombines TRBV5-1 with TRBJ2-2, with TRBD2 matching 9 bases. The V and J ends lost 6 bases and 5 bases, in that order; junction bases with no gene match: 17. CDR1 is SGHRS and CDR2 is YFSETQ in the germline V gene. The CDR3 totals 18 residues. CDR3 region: CASKFSPISGSGTGELFF. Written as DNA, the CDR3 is TGCGCCAGCAAATTCTCCCCCATTAGCGGGAGTGGTACCGGGGAGCTGTTTTTT.

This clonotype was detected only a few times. CDR3 in amino acids: CASKTGGTDTQYF. The CDR3 DNA is TGTGCCAGCAAAACAGGGGGAACAGATACGCAGTATTTT. The V and J genes are TRBV5-4 and TRBJ2-3; 8 positions match TRBD1. This CDR3 has 13 amino acids. With 6 bases clipped from V and 3 bases from J, the junction kept 3 bases outside the gene matches. Germline V CDR1 and CDR2: SGHNT, YYREEE (reference sequence).

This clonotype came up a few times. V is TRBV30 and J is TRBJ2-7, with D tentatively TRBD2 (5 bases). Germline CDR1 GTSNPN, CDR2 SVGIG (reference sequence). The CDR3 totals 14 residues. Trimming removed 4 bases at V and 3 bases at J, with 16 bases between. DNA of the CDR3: TGTGCCTGGAACCGGGAACCAAGCTACTACGAGCAGTACTTC. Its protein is CAWNREPSYYEQYF.

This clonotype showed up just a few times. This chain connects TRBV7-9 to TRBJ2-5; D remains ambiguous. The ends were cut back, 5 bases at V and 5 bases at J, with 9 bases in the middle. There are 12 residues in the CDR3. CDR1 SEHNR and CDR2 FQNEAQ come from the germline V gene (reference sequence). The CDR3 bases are TGTGCCAGCAGCAGGGCGAGGGAGACCCAGTACTTC. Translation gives CASSRARETQYF.

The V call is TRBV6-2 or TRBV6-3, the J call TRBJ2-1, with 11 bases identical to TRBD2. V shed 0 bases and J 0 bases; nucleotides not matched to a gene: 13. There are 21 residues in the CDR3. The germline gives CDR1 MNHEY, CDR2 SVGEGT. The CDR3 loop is CASSYSSLVAGGRSSYNEQFF. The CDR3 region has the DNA TGTGCCAGCAGTTACTCGAGTCTTGTAGCGGGAGGGCGGAGCTCCTACAATGAGCAGTTCTTC.

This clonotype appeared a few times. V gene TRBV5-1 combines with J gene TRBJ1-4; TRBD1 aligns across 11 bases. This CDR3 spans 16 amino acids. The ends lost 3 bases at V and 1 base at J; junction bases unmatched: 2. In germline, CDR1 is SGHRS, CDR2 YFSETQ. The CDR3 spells CASSSGTGGTNEKLFF. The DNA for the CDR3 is TGCGCCAGCAGCTCCGGGACAGGGGGAACTAATGAAAAACTGTTTTTT.

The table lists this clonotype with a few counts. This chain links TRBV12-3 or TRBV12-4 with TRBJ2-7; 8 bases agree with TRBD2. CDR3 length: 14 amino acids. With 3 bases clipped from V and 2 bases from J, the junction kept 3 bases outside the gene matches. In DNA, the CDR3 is TGTGCCAGCAGTTTTACTAGCGGCACCTACGAGCAGTACTTC. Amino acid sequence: CASSFTSGTYEQYF.

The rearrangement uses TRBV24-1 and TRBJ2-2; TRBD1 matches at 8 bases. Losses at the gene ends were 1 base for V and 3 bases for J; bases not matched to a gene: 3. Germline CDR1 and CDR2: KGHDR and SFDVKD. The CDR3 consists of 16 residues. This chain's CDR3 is CATSDFGQGHTGELFF. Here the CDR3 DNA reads TGTGCCACCAGTGATTTTGGACAGGGTCACACCGGGGAGCTGTTTTTT.

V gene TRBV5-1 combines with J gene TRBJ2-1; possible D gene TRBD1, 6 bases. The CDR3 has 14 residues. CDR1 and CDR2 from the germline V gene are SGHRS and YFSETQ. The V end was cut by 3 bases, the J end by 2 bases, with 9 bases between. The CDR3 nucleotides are TGCGCCAGCAGCTCGGACAGAGCCTACAATGAGCAGTTCTTC. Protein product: CASSSDRAYNEQFF.

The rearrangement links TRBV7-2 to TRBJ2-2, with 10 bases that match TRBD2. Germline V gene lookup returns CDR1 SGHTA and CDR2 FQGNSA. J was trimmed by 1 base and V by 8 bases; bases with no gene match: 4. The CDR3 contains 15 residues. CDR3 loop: CASGRLAGNTGELFF. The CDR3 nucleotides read TGTGCCAGCGGACGACTAGCGGGGAACACCGGGGAGCTGTTTTTT.

CDR3 amino acids: CASSPPGPGELFF. The CDR3 nucleotides are TGTGCCAGCAGTCCCCCCGGGCCCGGGGAGCTGTTTTTT. V and J are TRBV12-3 or TRBV12-4 and TRBJ2-2; D not certain. Trimming took off 5 bases at V and 6 bases at J, with 10 bases between the two ends. The CDR3 runs to 13 residues.

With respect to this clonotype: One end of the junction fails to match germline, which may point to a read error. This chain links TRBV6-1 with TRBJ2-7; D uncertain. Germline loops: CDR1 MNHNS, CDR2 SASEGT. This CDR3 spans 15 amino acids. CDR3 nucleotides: TGTGTCAGCAGAGAAACCCCTGGCTCAACCTACGAGCAGTACTTC. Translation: CVSRETPGSTYEQYF.

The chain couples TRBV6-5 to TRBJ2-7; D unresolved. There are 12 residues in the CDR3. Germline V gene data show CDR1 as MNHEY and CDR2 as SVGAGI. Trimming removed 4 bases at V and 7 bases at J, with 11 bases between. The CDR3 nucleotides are TGTGCCAGCAGTTTGCAGAGAGGAGAGCAGTACTTC. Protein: CASSLQRGEQYF.

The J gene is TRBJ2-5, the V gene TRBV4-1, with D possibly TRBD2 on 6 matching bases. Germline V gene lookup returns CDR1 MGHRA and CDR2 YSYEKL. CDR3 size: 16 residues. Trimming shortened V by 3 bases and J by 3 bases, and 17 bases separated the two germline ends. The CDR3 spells CASSQTRLVGEETQYF. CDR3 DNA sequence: TGCGCCAGCAGCCAGACTCGACTAGTGGGGGAAGAGACCCAGTACTTC.

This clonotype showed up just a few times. CDR3 DNA: TGTGCCAGCAGCCCCTCTCACGAGCAGTACTTC. Translating gives CASSPSHEQYF. The rearrangement uses TRBV7-9 and TRBJ2-7, with D unclear. V was cut by 5 bases and J by 5 bases, with 7 bases left in between. This CDR3 region has 11 residues. Germline V lookup: CDR1 SEHNR, CDR2 FQNEAQ (reference sequence).

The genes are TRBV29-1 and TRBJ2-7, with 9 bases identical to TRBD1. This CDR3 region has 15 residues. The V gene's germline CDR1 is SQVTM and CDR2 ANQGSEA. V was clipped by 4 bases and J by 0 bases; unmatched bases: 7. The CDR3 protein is CSVVTDRGNSYEQYF. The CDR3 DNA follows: TGCAGCGTTGTAACGGACAGGGGAAACTCCTACGAGCAGTACTTC.

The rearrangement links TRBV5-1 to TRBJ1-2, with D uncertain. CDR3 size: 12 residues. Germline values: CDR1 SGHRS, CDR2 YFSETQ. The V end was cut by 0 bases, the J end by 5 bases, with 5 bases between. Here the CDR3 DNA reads TGCGCCAGCAGCTTGGACGGATATGGCTACACCTTC. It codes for CASSLDGYGYTF.

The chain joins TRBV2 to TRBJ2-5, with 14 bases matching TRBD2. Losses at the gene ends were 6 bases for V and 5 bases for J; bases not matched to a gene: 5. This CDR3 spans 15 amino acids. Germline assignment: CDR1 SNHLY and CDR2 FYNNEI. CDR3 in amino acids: CASSAGTSGSETQYF. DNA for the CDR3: TGTGCCAGCAGCGCCGGGACTAGCGGGAGTGAGACCCAGTACTTC.

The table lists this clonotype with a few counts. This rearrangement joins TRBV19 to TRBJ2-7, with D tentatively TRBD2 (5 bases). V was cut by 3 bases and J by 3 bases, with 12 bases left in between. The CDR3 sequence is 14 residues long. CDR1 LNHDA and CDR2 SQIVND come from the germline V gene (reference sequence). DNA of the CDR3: TGTGCCAGTAGTATGTTTGAGCGGAGCTACGAGCAGTACTTC. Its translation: CASSMFERSYEQYF.